Listed here are 8 T cell receptor beta chains from one sample, sequenced in a study of regulatory T cells in long-lasting Graves disease. Combining iRepertoire HTBI primers with Arm-PCR of CDR3 regions, the authors built TCR beta libraries. Via MiXCR, TCRdb re-called the multiplex PCR reads, giving one row per CDR3 protein. The sample lists 530,000 or so distinct CDR3 sequences, approximately 12% occurring once. Time point: newly diagnosed GD, antithyroid drugs for less than 3 months. After RNA was extracted from PBMCs, the TCR library was made from it. These data were also filed under a second study, of T cells in Graves' hyperthyroidism and ophthalmopathy.

This sample comprised peripheral blood mononuclear cells (PBMCs), obtained at new diagnosis, from a patient treated with antithyroid drugs. The receptors derive from a man aged 30 to 39 with Graves disease.

This clonotype was counted between two and nine times. The chain carries TRBV7-9 and TRBJ2-6; the D is unclear. V lost 5 bases to trimming and J lost 5 bases, with 10 bases between them. The CDR3 has 14 residues. Per the germline V gene, CDR1 is SEHNR and CDR2 is FQNEAQ (reference sequence). The CDR3 DNA sequence: TGTGCCAGCAGCATTGTTTCTAGGGCCAACGTCCTGACTTTC. Amino acid sequence: CASSIVSRANVLTF.

This clonotype has ten or more counts. The V and J genes are TRBV2 and TRBJ2-1; maybe TRBD2 (6 bases). The DNA end lines up better with TRBJ2-3; the J call may be wrong. The germline gives CDR1 SNHLY, CDR2 FYNNEI. The CDR3 loop spans 16 amino acids. The CDR3 is CASSEGEARLPDTQYF. The CDR3 nucleotides read TGTGCCAGCAGTGAAGGGGAGGCCCGACTCCCAGATACGCAGTATTTT.

This clonotype was detected many times. The CDR3 nucleotides read TGTGCCAGCAGGACAGGGGGTTGGGGGTCCCAGCATTTT. This gives the protein CASRTGGWGSQHF. The V call is TRBV28, the J call TRBJ1-5; TRBD1 matches at 9 bases. The V and J ends lost 6 bases and 11 bases, in that order; junction bases with no gene match: 8. The CDR3 is made up of 13 amino acids. Germline CDR1 reads MDHEN; CDR2 reads SYDVKM.

This clonotype was found many times. The chain uses TRBV7-8 and TRBJ2-1; 12 positions match TRBD2. CDR3 size: 19 residues. V lost 5 bases, J lost 4 bases, and 15 bases stayed unmatched. Germline CDR1 reads SGHVS; CDR2 reads FQNEAQ. The CDR3 sequence: CASSHPSLAGGPWYNEQFF. The CDR3 DNA reads as TGTGCCAGCAGCCACCCGAGCCTAGCGGGAGGGCCATGGTACAATGAGCAGTTCTTC.

In this sample, this clonotype turned up many times. The chain couples TRBV6-1 to TRBJ1-5, with D perhaps matching TRBD1 (6 bases). Looked up from germline, CDR1 is MNHNS and CDR2 is SASEGT. The length of the CDR3 is 15 residues. V shed 6 bases and J shed 5 bases, with 17 bases lying between them. The CDR3: CASSDRQGLDQPQHF. The CDR3 bases are TGTGCCAGCAGCGATCGCCAGGGGTTGGATCAGCCCCAGCATTTT.

This clonotype has a count of ten or more. The chain has TRBV29-1 and TRBJ2-1; D gene uncertain. Germline loops: CDR1 SQVTM, CDR2 ANQGSEA. The ends were cut back, 0 bases at V and 10 bases at J, with 10 bases in the middle. The CDR3 runs to 12 residues. CDR3: CSVEDLAVEQFF. The CDR3, as DNA: TGCAGCGTTGAAGATCTTGCCGTCGAGCAGTTCTTC.

This clonotype occurred many times. The rearrangement joins TRBV20-1 to TRBJ2-7, with unresolved D. Trimming removed 0 bases from V and 7 bases from J, with 10 bases in between. Germline V CDR1 and CDR2: DFQATT, SNEGSKA (reference sequence). This CDR3 spans 12 amino acids. The CDR3 DNA reads as TGCAGTGCTAGAGACCCCCCCCGGGAGCAGTACTTC. Protein product: CSARDPPREQYF.

This clonotype showed up just a few times. The rearrangement joins TRBV25-1 to TRBJ1-5, with 11 positions matching TRBD1. Losses at the gene ends were 4 bases for V and 6 bases for J; bases not matched to a gene: 8. The CDR3 totals 16 residues. The V gene's germline CDR1 is MGHDK and CDR2 SYGVNS. The CDR3 protein is CASSGPGQGVPQPQHF. The CDR3 coding sequence is TGTGCCAGCAGTGGCCCGGGACAGGGGGTTCCTCAGCCCCAGCATTTT.